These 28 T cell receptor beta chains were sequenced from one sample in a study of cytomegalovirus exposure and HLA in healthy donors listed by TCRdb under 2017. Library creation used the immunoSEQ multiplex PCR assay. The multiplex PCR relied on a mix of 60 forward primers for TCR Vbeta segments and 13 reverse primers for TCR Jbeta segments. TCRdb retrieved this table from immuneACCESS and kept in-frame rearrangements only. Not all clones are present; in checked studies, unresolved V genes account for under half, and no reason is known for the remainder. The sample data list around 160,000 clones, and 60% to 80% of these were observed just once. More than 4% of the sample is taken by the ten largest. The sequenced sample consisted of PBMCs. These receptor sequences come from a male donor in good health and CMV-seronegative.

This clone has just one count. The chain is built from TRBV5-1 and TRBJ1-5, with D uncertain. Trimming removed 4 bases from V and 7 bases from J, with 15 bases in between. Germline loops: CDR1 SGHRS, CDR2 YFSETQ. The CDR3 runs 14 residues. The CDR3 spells CASSPGEVRQPQHF. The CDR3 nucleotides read TGCGCCAGCAGCCCTGGGGAGGTGAGGCAGCCCCAGCATTTT.

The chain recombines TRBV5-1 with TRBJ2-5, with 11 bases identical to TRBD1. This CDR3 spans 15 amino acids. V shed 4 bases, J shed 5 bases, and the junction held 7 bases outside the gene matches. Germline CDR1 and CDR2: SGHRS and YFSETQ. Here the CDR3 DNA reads TGCGCCAGCAGCCGGACAGGGGGCGTCGAGGAGACCCAGTACTTC. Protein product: CASSRTGGVEETQYF.

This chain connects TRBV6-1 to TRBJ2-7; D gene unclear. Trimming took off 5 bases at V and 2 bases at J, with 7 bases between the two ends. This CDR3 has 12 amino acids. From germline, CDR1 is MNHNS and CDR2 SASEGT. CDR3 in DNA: TGTGCCAGCAGTTCGCGGACCTACGAGCAGTACTTC. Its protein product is CASSSRTYEQYF.

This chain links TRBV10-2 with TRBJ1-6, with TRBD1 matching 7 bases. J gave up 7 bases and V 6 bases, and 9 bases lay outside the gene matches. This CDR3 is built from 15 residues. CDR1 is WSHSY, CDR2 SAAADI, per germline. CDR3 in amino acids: CASSERGQVNSPLHF. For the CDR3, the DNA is TGCGCCAGCAGCGAACGCGGACAGGTGAATTCACCCCTCCACTTT.

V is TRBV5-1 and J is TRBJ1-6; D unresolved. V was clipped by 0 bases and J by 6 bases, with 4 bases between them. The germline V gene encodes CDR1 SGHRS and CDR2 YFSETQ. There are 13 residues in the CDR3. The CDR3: CASSLDGNSPLHF. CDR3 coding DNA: TGCGCCAGCAGCTTGGACGGTAATTCACCCCTCCACTTT.

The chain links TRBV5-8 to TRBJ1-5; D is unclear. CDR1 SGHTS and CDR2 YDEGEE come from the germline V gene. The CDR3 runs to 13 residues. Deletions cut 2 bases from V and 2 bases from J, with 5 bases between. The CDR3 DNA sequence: TGTGCCAGCAGCTTTTATCGCAATCAGCCCCAGCATTTT. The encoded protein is CASSFYRNQPQHF. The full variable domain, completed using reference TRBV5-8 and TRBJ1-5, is EAGVTQSPTHLIKTRGQQATLRCSPISGHTSVYWYQQALGLGLQFLLWYDEGEERNRGNFPPRFSGRQFPNYSSELNVNALELEDSALYLCASSFYRNQPQHFGDGTRLSIL.

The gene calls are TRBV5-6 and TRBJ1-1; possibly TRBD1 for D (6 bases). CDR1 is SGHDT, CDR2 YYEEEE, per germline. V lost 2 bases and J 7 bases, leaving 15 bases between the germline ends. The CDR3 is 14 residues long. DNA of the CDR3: TGTGCCAGCAGCTTTGGCAGGGGAGTTGGTGAAGCTTTCTTT. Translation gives CASSFGRGVGEAFF.

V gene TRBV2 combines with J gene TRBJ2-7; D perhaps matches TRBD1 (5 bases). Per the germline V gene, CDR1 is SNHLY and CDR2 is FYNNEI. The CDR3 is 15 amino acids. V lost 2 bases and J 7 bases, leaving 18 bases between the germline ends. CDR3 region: CASSEIARAPGEQYF. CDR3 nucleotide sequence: TGTGCCAGCAGTGAAATAGCCAGAGCCCCAGGGGAGCAGTACTTC.

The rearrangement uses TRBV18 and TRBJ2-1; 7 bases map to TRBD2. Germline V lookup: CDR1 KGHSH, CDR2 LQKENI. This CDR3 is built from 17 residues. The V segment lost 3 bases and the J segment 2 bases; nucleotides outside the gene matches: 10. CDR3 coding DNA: TGTGCCAGCTCACCCCCTTCGGGTGGGAGGGCCTACAATGAGCAGTTCTTC. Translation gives CASSPPSGGRAYNEQFF.

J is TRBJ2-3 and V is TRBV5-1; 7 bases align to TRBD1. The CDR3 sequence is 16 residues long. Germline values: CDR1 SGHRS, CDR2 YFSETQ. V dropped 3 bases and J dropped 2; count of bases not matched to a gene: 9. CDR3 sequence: CASSSRQGVDTDTQYF. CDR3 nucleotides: TGCGCCAGCAGCTCCCGACAGGGTGTTGACACAGATACGCAGTATTTT.

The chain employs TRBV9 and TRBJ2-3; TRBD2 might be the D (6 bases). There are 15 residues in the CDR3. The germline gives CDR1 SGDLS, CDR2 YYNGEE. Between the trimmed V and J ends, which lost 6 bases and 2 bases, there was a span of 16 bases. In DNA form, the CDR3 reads TGTGCCAGCACCGAGCGGGTTTCCCCCACAGATACGCAGTATTTT. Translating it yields CASTERVSPTDTQYF.

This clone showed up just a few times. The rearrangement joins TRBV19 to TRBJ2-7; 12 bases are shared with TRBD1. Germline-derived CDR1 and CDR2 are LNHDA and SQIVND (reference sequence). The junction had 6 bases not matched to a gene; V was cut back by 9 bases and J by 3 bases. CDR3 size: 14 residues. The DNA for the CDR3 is TGTGCCAGCCAAGGGACAGGGGGCATCTACGAGCAGTACTTC. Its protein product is CASQGTGGIYEQYF.

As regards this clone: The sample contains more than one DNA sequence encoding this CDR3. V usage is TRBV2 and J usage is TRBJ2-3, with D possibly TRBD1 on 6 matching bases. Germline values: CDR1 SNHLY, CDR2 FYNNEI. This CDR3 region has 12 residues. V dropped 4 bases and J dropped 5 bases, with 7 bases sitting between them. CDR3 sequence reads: CASSVRGDTQYF. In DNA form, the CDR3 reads TGTGCCAGCAGTGTCAGGGGAGATACGCAGTATTTT.

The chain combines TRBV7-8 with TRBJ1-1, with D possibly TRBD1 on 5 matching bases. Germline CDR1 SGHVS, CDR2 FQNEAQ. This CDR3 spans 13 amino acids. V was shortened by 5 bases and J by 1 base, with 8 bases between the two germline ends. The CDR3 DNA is TGTGCCAGCAGCGAAAGGGGGAACACTGAAGCTTTCTTT. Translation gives CASSERGNTEAFF.

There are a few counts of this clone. The CDR3 here is CASSRQGSNQPQHF. As DNA, the CDR3 is TGTGCCAGCAGTCGACAGGGTAGTAATCAGCCCCAGCATTTT. The chain couples TRBV2 to TRBJ1-5; TRBD1 agrees at 7 bases. Unmatched junction bases numbered 5, after V lost 5 bases and J lost 4 bases. CDR3 length: 14 amino acids. The germline V gene has CDR1 SNHLY and CDR2 FYNNEI.

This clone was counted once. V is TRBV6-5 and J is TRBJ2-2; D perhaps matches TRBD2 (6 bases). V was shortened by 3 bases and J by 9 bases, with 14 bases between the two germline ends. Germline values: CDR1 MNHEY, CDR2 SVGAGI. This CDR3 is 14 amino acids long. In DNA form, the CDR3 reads TGTGCCAGCAGTTATATTGGGGGGTACAGGGAGCTGTTTTTT. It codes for CASSYIGGYRELFF.

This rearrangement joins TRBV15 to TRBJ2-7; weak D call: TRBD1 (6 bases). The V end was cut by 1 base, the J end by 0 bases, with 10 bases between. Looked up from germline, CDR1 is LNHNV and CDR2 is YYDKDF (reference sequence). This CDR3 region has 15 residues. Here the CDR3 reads CATSRGQGSSYEQYF. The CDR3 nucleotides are TGTGCCACCAGCAGAGGCCAGGGGTCCTCCTACGAGCAGTACTTC.

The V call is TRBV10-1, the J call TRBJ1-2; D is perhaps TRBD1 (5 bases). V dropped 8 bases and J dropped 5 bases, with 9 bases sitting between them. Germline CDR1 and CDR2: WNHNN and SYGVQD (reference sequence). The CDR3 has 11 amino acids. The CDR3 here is CASPPGYGYTF. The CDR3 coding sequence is TGCGCCAGCCCTCCAGGGTATGGCTACACCTTC.

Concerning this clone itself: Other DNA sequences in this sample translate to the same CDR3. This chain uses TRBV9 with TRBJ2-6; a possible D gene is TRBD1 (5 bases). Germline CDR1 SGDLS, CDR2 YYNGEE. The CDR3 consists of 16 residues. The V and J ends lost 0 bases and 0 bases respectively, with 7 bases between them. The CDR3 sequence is CASSVGGNSGANVLTF. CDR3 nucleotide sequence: TGTGCCAGCAGCGTAGGGGGCAACTCTGGGGCCAACGTCCTGACTTTC. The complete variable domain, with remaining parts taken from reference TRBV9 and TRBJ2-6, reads DSGVTQTPKHLITATGQRVTLRCSPRSGDLSVYWYQQSLDQGLQFLIQYYNGEERAKGNILERFSAQQFPDLHSELNLSSLELGDSALYFCASSVGGNSGANVLTFGAGSRLTVL.

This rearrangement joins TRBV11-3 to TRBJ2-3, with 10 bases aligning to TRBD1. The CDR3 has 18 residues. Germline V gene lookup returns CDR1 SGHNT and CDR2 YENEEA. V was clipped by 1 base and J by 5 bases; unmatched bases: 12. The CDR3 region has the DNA TGTGCCAGCAGCTTAGGGCCGGGACAGGGGAAGTTCGGAGATACGCAGTATTTT. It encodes CASSLGPGQGKFGDTQYF.

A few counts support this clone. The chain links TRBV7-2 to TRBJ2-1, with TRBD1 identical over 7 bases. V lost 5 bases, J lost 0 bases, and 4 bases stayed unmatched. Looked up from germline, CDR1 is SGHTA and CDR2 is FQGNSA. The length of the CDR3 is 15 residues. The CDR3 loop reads CASSRTGRSYNEQFF. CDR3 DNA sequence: TGTGCCAGCAGCCGGACAGGTCGCTCCTACAATGAGCAGTTCTTC.

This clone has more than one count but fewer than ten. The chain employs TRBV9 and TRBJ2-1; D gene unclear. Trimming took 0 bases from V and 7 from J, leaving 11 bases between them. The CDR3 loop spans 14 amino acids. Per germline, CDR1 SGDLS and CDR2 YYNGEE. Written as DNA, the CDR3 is TGTGCCAGCAGCGTAGTTGCGGCTAGGAATGAGCAGTTCTTC. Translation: CASSVVAARNEQFF.

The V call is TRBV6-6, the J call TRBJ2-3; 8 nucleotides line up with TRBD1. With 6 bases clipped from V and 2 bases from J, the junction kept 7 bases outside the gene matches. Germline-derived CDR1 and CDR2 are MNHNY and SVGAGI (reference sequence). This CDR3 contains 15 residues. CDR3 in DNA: TGTGCCAGCAGACTCGGACAGGGCGACACAGATACGCAGTATTTT. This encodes CASRLGQGDTDTQYF.

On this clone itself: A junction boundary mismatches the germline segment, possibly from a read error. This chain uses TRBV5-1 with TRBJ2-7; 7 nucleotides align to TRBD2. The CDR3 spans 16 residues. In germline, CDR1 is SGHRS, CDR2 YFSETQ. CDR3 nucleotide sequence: TGCGCCAGCAGCCCCGCCCCAGCGACTAGCTCCCACGAGCAGTACTTC. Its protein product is CASSPAPATSSHEQYF.

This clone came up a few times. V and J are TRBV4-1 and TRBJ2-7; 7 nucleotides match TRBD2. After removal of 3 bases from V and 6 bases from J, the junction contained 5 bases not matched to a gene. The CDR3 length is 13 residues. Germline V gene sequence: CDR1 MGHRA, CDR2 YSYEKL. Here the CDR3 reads CASSQRREGEQYF. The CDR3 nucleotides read TGCGCCAGCAGCCAGCGTAGGGAGGGCGAGCAGTACTTC.

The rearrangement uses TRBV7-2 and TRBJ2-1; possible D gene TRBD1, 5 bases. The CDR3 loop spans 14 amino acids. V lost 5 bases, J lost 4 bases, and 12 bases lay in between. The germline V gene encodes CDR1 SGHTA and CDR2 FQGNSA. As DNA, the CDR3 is TGTGCCAGCAGCCCTGACAGAAATTACAATGAGCAGTTCTTC. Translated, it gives CASSPDRNYNEQFF.

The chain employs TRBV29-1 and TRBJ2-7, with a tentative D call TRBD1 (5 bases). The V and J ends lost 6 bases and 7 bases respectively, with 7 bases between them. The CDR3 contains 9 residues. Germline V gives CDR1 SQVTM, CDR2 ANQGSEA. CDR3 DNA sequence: TGCAGCGTACGGACAGAGCAGTACTTC. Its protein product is CSVRTEQYF.

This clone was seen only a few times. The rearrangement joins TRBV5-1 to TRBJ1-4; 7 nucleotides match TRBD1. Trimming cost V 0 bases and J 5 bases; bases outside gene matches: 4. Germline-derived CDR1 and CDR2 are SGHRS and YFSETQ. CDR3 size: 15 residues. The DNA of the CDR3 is TGCGCCAGCAGCTTGGGGGGACAGAGGAATGAAAAACTGTTTTTT. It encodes CASSLGGQRNEKLFF.